The present entry profiles one TCR beta chain with its context. The antigen is undetermined. Unmatched junction bases numbered 1, after V lost 1 base and J lost 3 bases. This CDR3 region has 14 residues. Germline assignment: CDR1 LGHNA and CDR2 YNFKEQ. The data belong to a study of T cell repertoires in cytomegalovirus infection. Study details: The authors relied on CMV epitopes, both recently identified HLA-C-restricted and well-studied HLA-B-restricted. Through public TCR beta signatures, both CMV infection and matching HLA type were indicated. Study-level findings and limits: Across the ex vivo response, the dominant clonotypes were HLA-C-restricted CMV-specific TCR beta clonotypes. Summed public TCR beta family frequency identified CMV carriers bearing the relevant HLA.

From the reads, TCRdb called clonotypes with MiXCR, one entry per CDR3 protein. The sample lists under 500,000 distinct CDR3 sequences, about 42% occurring once. The sequencing here drew on cultured PBMCs, taken from culture after CMV antigen stimulation. The source is a human donor in good health (CMV status not recorded). Some clones in this sample may be carry-over from other donors' samples. This rearrangement joins TRBV4-2 to TRBJ2-5; TRBD2 matches at 8 bases. DNA for the CDR3: TGTGCCAGCAGCCAAGGCGGGGGGAAAGAGACCCAGTACTTC. It encodes CASSQGGGKETQYF.